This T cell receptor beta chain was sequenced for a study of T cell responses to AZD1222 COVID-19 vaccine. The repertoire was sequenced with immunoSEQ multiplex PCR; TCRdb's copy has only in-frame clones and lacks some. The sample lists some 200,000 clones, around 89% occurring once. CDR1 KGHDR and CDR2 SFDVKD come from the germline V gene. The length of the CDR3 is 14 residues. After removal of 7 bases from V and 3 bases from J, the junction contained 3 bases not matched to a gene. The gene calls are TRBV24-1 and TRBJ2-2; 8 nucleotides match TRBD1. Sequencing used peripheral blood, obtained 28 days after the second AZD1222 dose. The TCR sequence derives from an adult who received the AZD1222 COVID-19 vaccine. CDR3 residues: CATRDRVDTGELFF. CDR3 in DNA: TGTGCCACCAGGGACAGGGTTGACACCGGGGAGCTGTTTTTT.